This entry describes one TCR beta chain. The data stem from a study of blood T cell repertoires in COVID-19. Study summary: Acute-phase and convalescent COVID-19 samples originated in the United States, Italy and Spain.

CDR1 and CDR2 (germline): SGHRS, YFSETQ. The CDR3 runs 15 residues. J lost 1 base, V lost 4 bases, and 4 bases had no gene match. Original handling: Cell counts per sample came from amplifying reference gene primers. Only in-frame clones appear in the TCRdb table, and some are missing; sequencing was by immunoSEQ multiplex PCR. V and J calls plus clone size are reproduced from that table; the DNA served to infer D and trimming. Counted here are 52,000 or so clones, approximately 90% occurring once; the ten biggest clones make up around 10%. Input material: peripheral blood. The origin of this receptor is a woman of 80 years or more with acute or convalescent COVID-19. The J gene is TRBJ1-2, the V gene TRBV5-1, with 10 bases lining up with TRBD1. The CDR3 DNA reads as TGCGCCAGCAGCGGGGGGACAGGGGTTAACTATGGCTACACCTTC. This translates into CASSGGTGVNYGYTF. Supplemented by reference TRBV5-1 and TRBJ1-2, the full variable domain reads KAGVTQTPRYLIKTRGQQVTLSCSPISGHRSVSWYQQTPGQGLQFLFEYFSETQRNKGNFPGRFSGRQFSNSRSEMNVSTLELGDSALYLCASSGGTGVNYGYTFGSGTRLTVV.